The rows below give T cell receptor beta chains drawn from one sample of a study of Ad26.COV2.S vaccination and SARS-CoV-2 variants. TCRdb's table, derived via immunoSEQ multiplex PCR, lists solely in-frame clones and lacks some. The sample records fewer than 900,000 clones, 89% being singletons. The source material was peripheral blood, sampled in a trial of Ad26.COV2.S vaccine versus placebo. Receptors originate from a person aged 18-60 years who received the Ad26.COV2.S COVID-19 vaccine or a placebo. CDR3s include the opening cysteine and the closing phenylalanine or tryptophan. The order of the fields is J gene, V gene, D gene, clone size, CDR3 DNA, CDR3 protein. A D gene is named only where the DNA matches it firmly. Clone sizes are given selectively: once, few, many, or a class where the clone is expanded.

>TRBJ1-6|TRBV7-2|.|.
TGTGCCAGCAGCTTAGCTACAGGTTCCTATAATTCACCCCTCCACTTT
CASSLATGSYNSPLHF
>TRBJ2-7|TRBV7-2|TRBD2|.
TGTGCCAGCAGCTTAAAAACGGGAGGGTCTTACGAGCAGTACTTC
CASSLKTGGSYEQYF
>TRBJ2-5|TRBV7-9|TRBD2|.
TGTGCCAGCAGCACTATAGCGGGAGCTGGGGAGACCCAGTACTTC
CASSTIAGAGETQYF
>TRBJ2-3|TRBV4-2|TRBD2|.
TGTGCCAGCAGTCGGACTAGCAGTAGTTCAGGGTTCACAGATACGCAGTATTTT
CASSRTSSSSGFTDTQYF
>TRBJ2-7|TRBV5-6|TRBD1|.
TGTGCCAGCAGCCCGACAGGGGGGTCCTACGAGCAGTACTTC
CASSPTGGSYEQYF
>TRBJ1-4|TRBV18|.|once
TGTGCCAGCTCACCAGGGCAGACAACTAATGAAAAACTGTTTTTT
CASSPGQTTNEKLFF
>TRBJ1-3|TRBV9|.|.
TGTGCCAGCAGCCTAACCCTGGCCGGCTCTGGAAACACCATATATTTT
CASSLTLAGSGNTIYF
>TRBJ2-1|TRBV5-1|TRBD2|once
TGCGCCAGCAGCTTGGTTGGGGGAGGGAGTTACAATGAGCAGTTCTTC
CASSLVGGGSYNEQFF
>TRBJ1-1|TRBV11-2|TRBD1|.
TGTGCCAGCAGCACCGACAGGGTGAACACTGAAGCTTTCTTT
CASSTDRVNTEAFF
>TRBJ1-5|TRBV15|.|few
TGTGCCACCAGCAGAGATAGGGCCCGGGGGGATCAGCCCCAGCATTTT
CATSRDRARGDQPQHF
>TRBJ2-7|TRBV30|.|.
TGTGCCTGGACCATGGGCCCACCTCTAGGGCAGTACTTC
CAWTMGPPLGQYF
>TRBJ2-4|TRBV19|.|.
TGTGCCAGTACCTCGTGGGGCTATGCCAAAAACATTCAGTACTTC
CASTSWGYAKNIQYF
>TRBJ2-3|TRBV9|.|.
TGTGCCAGCAGCGTCACTCATACAGATACGCAGTATTTT
CASSVTHTDTQYF
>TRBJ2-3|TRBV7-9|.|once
TGTGCCAGCAGCACCCGGGCCCCGAGCACAGATACGCAGTATTTT
CASSTRAPSTDTQYF
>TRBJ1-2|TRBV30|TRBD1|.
TGTGCCTGGAGTTTGGGACAGGGGGGTGGCTACACCTTC
CAWSLGQGGGYTF
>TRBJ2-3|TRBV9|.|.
TGTGCCAGCAGCGTTGCGGGATTAACAGATACGCAGTATTTT
CASSVAGLTDTQYF
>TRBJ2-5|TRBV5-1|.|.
TGCGCCAGCAGCTTGCCTACAGGGACGCAAGAGACCCAGTACTTC
CASSLPTGTQETQYF
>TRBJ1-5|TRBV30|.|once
TGTGCCTGGAGGTTCAAGGCCCTAGGGCCCCAGCATTTT
CAWRFKALGPQHF
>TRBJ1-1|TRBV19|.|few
TGTGCCAGTAGTTTTGTCGGGGAGAGCGAAGCTTTCTTT
CASSFVGESEAFF
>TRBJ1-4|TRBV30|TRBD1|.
TGTGCCTGGAGTGTATTAAGGACAGGGGCAACTAATGAAAAACTGTTTTTT
CAWSVLRTGATNEKLFF